This T cell receptor (beta chain) was identified in a study of T-cell memory formation after mild COVID-19. Study information: TCR clusters were largely donor specific. General observations from the study: Among CD4+ contracting clones, most were CM and EM, and CD8+ ones EMRA. The study found balanced CD4/CD8 in clones contracting day 15 to 85 and a CD4+ lean in later expanders. Cross-reactive memory seemingly joined, as some responding clones were found in pre-infection memory.

Each CDR3 protein is one row after TCRdb ran MiXCR on the 5' RACE reads. The sample holds 450,000 to 650,000 distinct CDR3 sequences; 20% to 25% are singletons and the top ten take 7.5% to 9.5%. Comments on this clonotype: Its antigen is not known.

Germline V gives CDR1 SNHLY, CDR2 FYNNEI. The CDR3 contains 16 residues. Deletions cut 3 bases from V and 2 bases from J, with 15 bases between. The sequenced material came from PBMCs or a T cell subset sorted from them (not recorded which). The TCR sequence derives from an adult woman who had mild COVID-19 (a few samples of this study predate the infection). Cell type and time point are not known. J is TRBJ2-3 and V is TRBV2; TRBD2 is a possible D gene (5 bases). The CDR3 nucleotides are TGTGCCAGCAGTGAGGGTGCGGCGGGTTCCACAGATACGCAGTATTTT. The encoded protein is CASSEGAAGSTDTQYF.